This T cell receptor beta chain was recovered during a study of vaccination effects on CD4 cells after COVID-19. Study overall: A couple of convalescent donors provided samples 16 days and one week before vaccination.

The CDR3 length is 14 residues. CDR1 and CDR2 (germline): MNHEY, SMNVEV (reference sequence). The ends lost 4 bases at V and 7 bases at J; junction bases unmatched: 5. Study-level results: Vaccine-induced new clones formed most post-vaccine spike-reactive clones in convalescents.

The data were produced by immunoSEQ multiplex PCR, yet TCRdb's version contains in-frame clones alone and is incomplete. The sample lists about 45,000 clones; roughly 75% were seen once. This clone was detected a few times. Its antigen is undetermined. Before sequencing took place, the ViraFEST assay used viral peptide pools to expand antigen-specific CD4+ T cells. Between days 9 and 10 of culture, CD4+ T cells were separated out. This individual tested PCR-positive for SARS-CoV-2 infection between March and December 2020. Half-medium exchanges with IL-2 medium took place on days 3 and 7. This receptor was obtained from a human donor who had a prior SARS-CoV-2 infection. The chain uses TRBV27 and TRBJ1-4; 8 bases agree with TRBD1. Sequenced material: CD4+ T cells from PBMCs cultured with a peptide pool, taken before COVID-19 vaccination. The chain's CDR3 is CASSSRGRVEKLFF. The CDR3, as DNA: TGTGCCAGCAGTTCCAGGGGGCGTGTTGAAAAACTGTTTTTT.